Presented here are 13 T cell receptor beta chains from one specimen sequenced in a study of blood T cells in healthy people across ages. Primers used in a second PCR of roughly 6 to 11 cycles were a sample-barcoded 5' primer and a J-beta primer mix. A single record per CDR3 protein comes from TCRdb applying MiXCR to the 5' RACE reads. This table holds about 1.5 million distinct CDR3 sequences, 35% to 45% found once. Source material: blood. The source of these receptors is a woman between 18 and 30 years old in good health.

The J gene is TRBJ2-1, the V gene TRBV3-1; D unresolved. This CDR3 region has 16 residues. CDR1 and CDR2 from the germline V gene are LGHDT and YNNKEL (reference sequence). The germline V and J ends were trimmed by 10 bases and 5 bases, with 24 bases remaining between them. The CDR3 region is CATPRTSGPVNNEQFF. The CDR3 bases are TGTGCCACCCCACGGACCTCCGGGCCAGTTAACAATGAGCAGTTCTTC.

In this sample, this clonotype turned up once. The chain's CDR3 is CAWVFGDGANYGYTF. The CDR3 coding sequence is TGTGCCTGGGTCTTTGGGGACGGCGCAAACTATGGCTACACCTTC. The chain uses TRBV30 and TRBJ1-2; D is perhaps TRBD1 (5 bases). The V gene's germline CDR1 is GTSNPN and CDR2 SVGIG (reference sequence). This CDR3 has 15 residues. V was cut by 5 bases and J by 2 bases, with 18 bases left in between. Looking up the rest from reference TRBV30 and TRBJ1-2 gives the full variable domain: SQTIHQWPATLVQPVGSPLSLECTVEGTSNPNLYWYRQAAGRGLQLLFYSVGIGQISSEVPQNLSASRPQDRQFILSSKKLLLSDSGFYLCAWVFGDGANYGYTFGSGTRLTVV.

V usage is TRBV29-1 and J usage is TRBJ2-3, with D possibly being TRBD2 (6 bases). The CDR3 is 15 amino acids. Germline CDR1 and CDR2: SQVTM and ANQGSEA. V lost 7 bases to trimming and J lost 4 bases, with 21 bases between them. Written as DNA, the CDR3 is TGCAGCGCCTCCTATCTAGCGTCCGGGGCAGATACGCAGTATTTT. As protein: CSASYLASGADTQYF.

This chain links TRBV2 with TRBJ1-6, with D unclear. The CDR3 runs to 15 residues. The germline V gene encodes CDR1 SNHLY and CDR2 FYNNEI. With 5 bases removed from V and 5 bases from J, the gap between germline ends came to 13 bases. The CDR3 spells CASSIMRQDNSPLHF. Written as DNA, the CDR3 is TGTGCCAGCAGTATCATGCGGCAGGATAATTCACCCCTCCACTTT.

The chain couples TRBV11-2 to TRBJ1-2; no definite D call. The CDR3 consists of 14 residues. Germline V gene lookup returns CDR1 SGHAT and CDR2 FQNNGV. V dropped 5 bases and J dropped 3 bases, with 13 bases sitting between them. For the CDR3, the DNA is TGTGCCAGCAGCCCCCCTCGGGTTTACTATGGCTACACCTTC. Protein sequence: CASSPPRVYYGYTF.

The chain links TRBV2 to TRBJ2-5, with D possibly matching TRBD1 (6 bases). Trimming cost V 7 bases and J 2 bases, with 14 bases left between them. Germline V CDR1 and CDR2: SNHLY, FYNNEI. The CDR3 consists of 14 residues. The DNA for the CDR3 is TGTGCCAGCACCGAATCGACAGGACAAGAGACCCAGTACTTC. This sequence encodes CASTESTGQETQYF.

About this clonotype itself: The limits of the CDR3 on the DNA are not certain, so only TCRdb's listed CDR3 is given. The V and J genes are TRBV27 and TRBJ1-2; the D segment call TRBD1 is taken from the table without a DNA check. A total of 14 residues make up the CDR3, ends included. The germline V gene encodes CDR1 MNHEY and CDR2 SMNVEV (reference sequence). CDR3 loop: CVSSLQGSDYGCTF.

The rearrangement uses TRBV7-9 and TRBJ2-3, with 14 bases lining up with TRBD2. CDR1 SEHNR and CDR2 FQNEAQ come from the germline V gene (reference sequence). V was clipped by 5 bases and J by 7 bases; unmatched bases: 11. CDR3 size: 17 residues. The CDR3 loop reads CASSPRTSGGLENTQYF. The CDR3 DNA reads TGTGCCAGCAGCCCACGGACTAGCGGGGGGTTGGAAAATACGCAGTATTTT.

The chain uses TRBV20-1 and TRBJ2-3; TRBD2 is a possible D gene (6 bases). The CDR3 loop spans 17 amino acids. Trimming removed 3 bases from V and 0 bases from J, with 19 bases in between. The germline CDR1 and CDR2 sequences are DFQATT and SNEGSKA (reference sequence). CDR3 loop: CSASERGAVTSTDTQYF. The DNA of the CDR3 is TGCAGTGCTAGTGAACGCGGGGCCGTAACTAGCACAGATACGCAGTATTTT.

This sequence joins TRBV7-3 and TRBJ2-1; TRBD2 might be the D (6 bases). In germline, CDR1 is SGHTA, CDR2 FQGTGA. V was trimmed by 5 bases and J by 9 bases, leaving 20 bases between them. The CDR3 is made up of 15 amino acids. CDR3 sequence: CASSQVAESLGEQFF. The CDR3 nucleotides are TGTGCCAGCAGCCAGGTAGCGGAATCCTTGGGTGAGCAGTTCTTC.

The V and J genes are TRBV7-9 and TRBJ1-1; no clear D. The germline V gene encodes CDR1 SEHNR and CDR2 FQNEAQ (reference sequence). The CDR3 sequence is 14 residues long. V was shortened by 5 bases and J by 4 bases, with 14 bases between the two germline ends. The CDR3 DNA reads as TGTGCCAGCAGCCATCCCTTTTTACTCACTGAAGCTTTCTTT. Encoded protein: CASSHPFLLTEAFF.

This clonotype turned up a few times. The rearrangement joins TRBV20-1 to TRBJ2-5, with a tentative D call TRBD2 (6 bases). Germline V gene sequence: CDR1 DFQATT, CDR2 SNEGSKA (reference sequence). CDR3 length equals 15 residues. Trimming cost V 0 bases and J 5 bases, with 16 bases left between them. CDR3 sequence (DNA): TGCAGTGCTAGAGATGGAAGACTAGTCGGGGAGACCCAGTACTTC. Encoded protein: CSARDGRLVGETQYF.

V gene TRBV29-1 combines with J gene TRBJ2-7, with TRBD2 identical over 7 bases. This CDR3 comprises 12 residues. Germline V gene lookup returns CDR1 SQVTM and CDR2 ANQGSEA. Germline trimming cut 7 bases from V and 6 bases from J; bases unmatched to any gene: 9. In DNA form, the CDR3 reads TGCAGCGGGGGGGAGGGATTGGGCGAGCAGTACTTC. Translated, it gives CSGGEGLGEQYF.